Presented here are 7 T cell receptor beta chains from one specimen sequenced in a study of human T cells and chemical hapten exposure. TCRdb itself ran the 5' RACE reads through MiXCR, one entry per CDR3 protein. This table has some 150,000 distinct CDR3 sequences, 4.1% appearing once. Unfractionated whole blood was the source from which total RNA was extracted. All receptors derive from a female donor in good health.

DNA of the CDR3: TGCAGTGCCAACCCACCGGGGGGCATGGGCACAGATACGCAGTATTTT. It is translated as CSANPPGGMGTDTQYF. The chain links TRBV20-1 to TRBJ2-3; tentative D call: TRBD2 (7 bases). This CDR3 region has 16 residues. Trimming removed 6 bases from V and 1 base from J, with 20 bases in between. Germline CDR1 DFQATT, CDR2 SNEGSKA (reference sequence).

This clonotype was observed a handful of times. This rearrangement joins TRBV7-3 to TRBJ2-2, with TRBD2 identical over 9 bases. V was pared by 0 bases and J by 2 bases, with 4 bases of the junction left unmatched. This CDR3 is 17 amino acids long. Germline V gene sequence: CDR1 SGHTA, CDR2 FQGTGA. In nucleotides, the CDR3 is TGTGCCAGCAGCTTAACAAGCGGGGGGCCAAACACCGGGGAGCTGTTTTTT. Protein product: CASSLTSGGPNTGELFF. Full variable domain (remainder filled in from reference TRBV7-3 and TRBJ2-2): GAGVSQTPSNKVTEKGKYVELRCDPISGHTALYWYRQSLGQGPEFLIYFQGTGAADDSGLPNDRFFAVRPEGSVSTLKIQRTERGDSAVYLCASSLTSGGPNTGELFFGEGSRLTVL.

This clonotype was seen many times. J is TRBJ1-2 and V is TRBV9; D is uncertain. The length of the CDR3 is 14 residues. Trimming left V 4 bases short and J 4 bases short, with 14 bases between. CDR1 and CDR2 (germline): SGDLS, YYNGEE. Written as DNA, the CDR3 is TGTGCCAGCAGCCCCCGCATCGCTTCCTATGGCTACACCTTC. Encoded protein: CASSPRIASYGYTF.

This clonotype was counted a few times. V is TRBV4-3 and J is TRBJ1-4; the D gene is possibly TRBD1 (6 bases). The ends were cut back, 3 bases at V and 8 bases at J, with 25 bases in the middle. The CDR3 has 18 amino acids. Germline-derived CDR1 and CDR2 are LGHNA and YSLEER. The CDR3, as DNA: TGCGCCAGCAGCCATGGCGGTGCAGTCGGGGGCGGCGGGGAAAAACTGTTTTTT. Its protein product is CASSHGGAVGGGGEKLFF.

This clonotype was seen ten or more times. The J gene is TRBJ2-5, the V gene TRBV6-2 or TRBV6-3; TRBD2 agrees at 7 bases. Germline CDR1 reads MNHEY; CDR2 reads SVGEGT. The CDR3 length is 16 residues. Trimming removed 6 bases from V and 1 base from J; junction bases left unmatched: 11. The CDR3 is CASSPLSGQVQETQYF. The CDR3 region has the DNA TGTGCCAGCAGCCCACTTAGCGGGCAAGTCCAAGAGACCCAGTACTTC.

This clonotype showed up many times. The V gene is TRBV15, the J gene TRBJ1-4, with 12 positions matching TRBD1. CDR3 length: 18 amino acids. Germline V gene lookup returns CDR1 LNHNV and CDR2 YYDKDF (reference sequence). V dropped 1 base and J dropped 5; count of bases not matched to a gene: 8. The CDR3 bases are TGTGCCACCAGCAGAGTCGGGACAGGGGGCGCAAGCAATGAAAAACTGTTTTTT. Its translation: CATSRVGTGGASNEKLFF.

This clonotype was seen many times. The chain links TRBV12-3 or TRBV12-4 to TRBJ2-7; 10 nucleotides line up with TRBD1. CDR3 size: 15 residues. With V trimmed by 6 bases and J by 4 bases, 9 bases remained unmatched. The CDR3 region has the DNA TGTGCCAGCAGCGAACGACAGGGGGCTAGGTACGAGCAGTACTTC. Translating it yields CASSERQGARYEQYF.